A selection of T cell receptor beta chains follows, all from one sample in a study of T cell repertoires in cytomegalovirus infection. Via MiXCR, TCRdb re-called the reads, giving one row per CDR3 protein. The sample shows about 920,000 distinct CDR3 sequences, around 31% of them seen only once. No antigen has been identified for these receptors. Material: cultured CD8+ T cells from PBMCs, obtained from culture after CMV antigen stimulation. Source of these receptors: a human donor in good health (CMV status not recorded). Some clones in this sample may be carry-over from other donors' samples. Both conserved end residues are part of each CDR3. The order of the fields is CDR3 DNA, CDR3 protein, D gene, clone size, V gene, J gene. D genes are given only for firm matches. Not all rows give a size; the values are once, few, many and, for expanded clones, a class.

CDR3 DNA: TGTGCCAGCCGTGGGGGGAATTACAATGAGCAGTTCTTC
CDR3 protein: CASRGGNYNEQFF
D gene: NA
clone size: NA
V gene: TRBV6-2/TRBV6-3
J gene: TRBJ2-1

CDR3 DNA: TGTGCCAGCAGCTTGGGTGTTGGCTACACCTTC
CDR3 protein: CASSLGVGYTF
D gene: NA
clone size: many
V gene: TRBV12-3/TRBV12-4
J gene: TRBJ1-2

CDR3 DNA: TGTGCCAGCAGCATCCCCGGCAGCGGGGGGCCCGGGGAGCTGTTTTTT
CDR3 protein: CASSIPGSGGPGELFF
D gene: TRBD2
clone size: NA
V gene: TRBV5-4
J gene: TRBJ2-2

CDR3 DNA: TGTGCCAGCAGTTATGTCCGTGAGCAGTTCTTC
CDR3 protein: CASSYVREQFF
D gene: NA
clone size: NA
V gene: TRBV27
J gene: TRBJ2-1

CDR3 DNA: TGTGCCACCAGTGATTCCGGACAGGCTAATAGCAATCAGCCCCAGCATTTT
CDR3 protein: CATSDSGQANSNQPQHF
D gene: TRBD1
clone size: NA
V gene: TRBV24-1
J gene: TRBJ1-5

CDR3 DNA: TGTGCCAGCAGTTCCCGTCAGAGGGTCCAAGAGACCCAGTACTTC
CDR3 protein: CASSSRQRVQETQYF
D gene: NA
clone size: few
V gene: TRBV27
J gene: TRBJ2-5

CDR3 DNA: TGCGCCAGCAGCCAAGGAGAGGGAATGAATTCACCCCTCCACTTT
CDR3 protein: CASSQGEGMNSPLHF
D gene: NA
clone size: NA
V gene: TRBV4-3
J gene: TRBJ1-6

CDR3 DNA: TGTGCCAGCAGCCCTAGGGGGAGGGGCTCCTACAATGAGCAGTTCTTC
CDR3 protein: CASSPRGRGSYNEQFF
D gene: NA
clone size: many
V gene: TRBV7-9
J gene: TRBJ2-1

CDR3 DNA: TGTGCCAGCAGCTTGTGGGACACTTATCAGCCCCAGCATTTT
CDR3 protein: CASSLWDTYQPQHF
D gene: NA
clone size: many
V gene: TRBV7-8
J gene: TRBJ1-5

CDR3 DNA: TGTGCCAGCAGTTTGGGGGGGCCCTTGAGGGGCTACACCTTC
CDR3 protein: CASSLGGPLRGYTF
D gene: NA
clone size: NA
V gene: TRBV27
J gene: TRBJ1-2

CDR3 DNA: TGTGCCAGCACCCTACATAGGGTGGCTGAAGCTTTCTTT
CDR3 protein: CASTLHRVAEAFF
D gene: NA
clone size: NA
V gene: TRBV7-9
J gene: TRBJ1-1

CDR3 DNA: TGTGCCAGCAGTGAAGCGGGACTAGCGGGGGGGCAAGGATACAATGAGCAGTTCTTC
CDR3 protein: CASSEAGLAGGQGYNEQFF
D gene: TRBD2
clone size: many
V gene: TRBV6-1
J gene: TRBJ2-1

CDR3 DNA: TGTGCCAGCAGCTTAGGGAGGAGCGGGGTCACAGATACGCAGTATTTT
CDR3 protein: CASSLGRSGVTDTQYF
D gene: TRBD2
clone size: many
V gene: TRBV7-2
J gene: TRBJ2-3

CDR3 DNA: TGTGCCAGCACTCTAGGACGGACCTCTAGCTATGGCTACACCTTC
CDR3 protein: CASTLGRTSSYGYTF
D gene: NA
clone size: NA
V gene: TRBV6-5
J gene: TRBJ1-2

CDR3 DNA: TGTGCCAGCAGCTTACCGCAACTAGCGGGGGGGCCGGATACGCAGTATTTT
CDR3 protein: CASSLPQLAGGPDTQYF
D gene: TRBD2
clone size: many
V gene: TRBV7-2
J gene: TRBJ2-3

CDR3 DNA: TGTGCCAGCAGCGTAGGGGGTAGTTGGCGAGATACGCAGTATTTT
CDR3 protein: CASSVGGSWRDTQYF
D gene: NA
clone size: many
V gene: TRBV9
J gene: TRBJ2-3

CDR3 DNA: TGTGCCAGCAATCGTCCGGCTAGCGGGGGGCCTGGCCAAGAGACCCAGTACTTC
CDR3 protein: CASNRPASGGPGQETQYF
D gene: TRBD2
clone size: NA
V gene: TRBV7-6
J gene: TRBJ2-5

CDR3 DNA: TGTGCCAGCAGCCAGATTACGGGTAGTAATGAAAAACTGTTTTTT
CDR3 protein: CASSQITGSNEKLFF
D gene: NA
clone size: few
V gene: TRBV3-1
J gene: TRBJ1-4

CDR3 DNA: TGTGCCAGCAGGGACGGGGGCAATGAGCAGTTCTTC
CDR3 protein: CASRDGGNEQFF
D gene: NA
clone size: NA
V gene: TRBV28
J gene: TRBJ2-1

CDR3 DNA: TGTGCCAGCAGCTTAGCGGAGTCTTACAATTCACCCCTCCACTTT
CDR3 protein: CASSLAESYNSPLHF
D gene: NA
clone size: few
V gene: TRBV7-9
J gene: TRBJ1-6

CDR3 DNA: TGTGCCAGCAGCTTCGACAGGCCCTACAATGAGCAGTTCTTC
CDR3 protein: CASSFDRPYNEQFF
D gene: NA
clone size: few
V gene: TRBV5-6
J gene: TRBJ2-1

CDR3 DNA: TGTGCCAGCAGCGTAGGGACAACCGCTAACTATGGCTACACCTTC
CDR3 protein: CASSVGTTANYGYTF
D gene: NA
clone size: NA
V gene: TRBV7-6
J gene: TRBJ1-2

CDR3 DNA: TGTGCCAGCAGTGAAAGAGTGGGGGGACTAGCGCATTACGAGCAGTACTTC
CDR3 protein: CASSERVGGLAHYEQYF
D gene: TRBD2
clone size: few
V gene: TRBV6-1
J gene: TRBJ2-7

CDR3 DNA: TGTGCCACCTCGGACAGGCCGAACACCAGGGAGCTGTTTTTT
CDR3 protein: CATSDRPNTRELFF
D gene: TRBD1
clone size: NA
V gene: TRBV6-1
J gene: TRBJ2-2

CDR3 DNA: TGTGCCACAGCCGGTACACAAGAGACCCAGTACTTC
CDR3 protein: CATAGTQETQYF
D gene: NA
clone size: NA
V gene: TRBV12-3/TRBV12-4
J gene: TRBJ2-5

CDR3 DNA: TGTGCCAGCAGCCGCGGGATCGGCCGAGTCACCGGGGAGCTGTTTTTT
CDR3 protein: CASSRGIGRVTGELFF
D gene: NA
clone size: many
V gene: TRBV6-2/TRBV6-3
J gene: TRBJ2-2

CDR3 DNA: TGTGCCAGCAGCTTTCTAGCGGGGTCTCAAGAGACCCAGTACTTC
CDR3 protein: CASSFLAGSQETQYF
D gene: TRBD2
clone size: many
V gene: TRBV7-6
J gene: TRBJ2-5

CDR3 DNA: TGTGCCAGCAGTGACGGGACAGGAGTAACCTACGAGCAGTACTTC
CDR3 protein: CASSDGTGVTYEQYF
D gene: TRBD1
clone size: few
V gene: TRBV6-1
J gene: TRBJ2-7

CDR3 DNA: TGTGCCACCAGTACCCGCGGGGCCCTCAGCTCCTACAATGAGCAGTTCTTC
CDR3 protein: CATSTRGALSSYNEQFF
D gene: NA
clone size: NA
V gene: TRBV24-1
J gene: TRBJ2-1

CDR3 DNA: TGTGCCAGCAGCTTAGCCCCAGGGGTGGAAGCTTTCTTT
CDR3 protein: CASSLAPGVEAFF
D gene: NA
clone size: few
V gene: TRBV7-8
J gene: TRBJ1-1

CDR3 DNA: TGTGCCAGTAGTATAGAGGGGCAGGGAACAGACACTGAAGCTTTCTTT
CDR3 protein: CASSIEGQGTDTEAFF
D gene: NA
clone size: few
V gene: TRBV19
J gene: TRBJ1-1

CDR3 DNA: TGTGCCAGCAGTCCGGACATGAATGTTTTAGGGGTCACCTCTAACTATGGCTACACCTTC
CDR3 protein: CASSPDMNVLGVTSNYGYTF
D gene: NA
clone size: NA
V gene: TRBV12-3/TRBV12-4
J gene: TRBJ1-2